The 30 T cell receptor beta chains listed next were all sequenced from one sample in a study of OX40 agonist ivuxolimab in advanced cancers. Assay used: immunoSEQ multiplex PCR; TCRdb lists only in-frame clones, some missing. The sample contains 15,000 to 20,000 clones, about 90% of which appear only once. The sample here was CD4+ or CD8+ T cells sorted from blood, taken in a trial of the OX40 agonist ivuxolimab. These receptors all come from an adult with an advanced solid tumor such as melanoma, head and neck, liver or kidney cancer.

The V gene is TRBV7-9, the J gene TRBJ1-5, with TRBD1 identical over 7 bases. This CDR3 comprises 12 residues. The trim removed 5 bases at V and 8 bases at J, leaving 3 bases unmatched. Looked up from germline, CDR1 is SEHNR and CDR2 is FQNEAQ (reference sequence). The CDR3 DNA reads TGTGCCAGCAGCCCAGGGGGGGAGCCCCAGCATTTT. Residues: CASSPGGEPQHF.

V gene TRBV30 combines with J gene TRBJ1-2; a possible D gene is TRBD1 (5 bases). This CDR3 is 13 amino acids long. V lost 2 bases and J lost 7, with 14 bases in between. Germline V gene sequence: CDR1 GTSNPN, CDR2 SVGIG (reference sequence). The CDR3 protein is CAWSLTGEGGYTF. CDR3 DNA: TGTGCCTGGAGTTTGACGGGGGAGGGTGGCTACACCTTC.

About this clone itself: One end of the junction does not line up with germline, which may come from a read error. This same CDR3 is encoded by further DNA sequences in the sample. The chain has TRBV28 and TRBJ2-5, with D possibly being TRBD1 (5 bases). CDR1 is MDHEN and CDR2 is SYDVKM in the germline V gene. This CDR3 comprises 15 residues. The CDR3 region is CASSLTRRQRETQYF. The CDR3 DNA is TGTGCCAGCAGTTTAACGCGTCGACAGAGAGAGACTCAGTACTTC.

V usage is TRBV11-2 and J usage is TRBJ1-2; D might be TRBD1 (5 bases). V was pared by 1 base and J by 7 bases, with 16 bases between. This CDR3 has 15 amino acids. Germline values: CDR1 SGHAT, CDR2 FQNNGV. The CDR3 nucleotides are TGTGCCAGCAGCTTAGTTAGCTCACCCAGGGCTGGCTACACCTTC. It codes for CASSLVSSPRAGYTF. Combining the CDR3 with reference TRBV11-2 and TRBJ1-2 gives the whole variable domain EAGVAQSPRYKIIEKRQSVAFWCNPISGHATLYWYQQILGQGPKLLIQFQNNGVVDDSQLPKDRFSAERLKGVDSTLKIQPAKLEDSAVYLCASSLVSSPRAGYTFGSGTRLTVV.

The rearrangement joins TRBV10-2 to TRBJ2-3, with D hard to call. This CDR3 region has 15 residues. Trimming removed 3 bases at V and 0 bases at J, with 10 bases between. In germline, CDR1 is WSHSY, CDR2 SAAADI. The CDR3 DNA follows: TGCGCCAGCAGTGACATGACCCTGAGCACAGATACGCAGTATTTT. It specifies CASSDMTLSTDTQYF.

The rearrangement joins TRBV27 to TRBJ2-7; D is undetermined. The CDR3 length is 14 residues. Germline assignment: CDR1 MNHEY and CDR2 SMNVEV (reference sequence). V was pared by 5 bases and J by 2 bases, with 13 bases between. The DNA of the CDR3 is TGTGCCAGCAGTATTCAAGGGAACCCCTACGAGCAGTACTTC. This gives the protein CASSIQGNPYEQYF.

Details on this clone: Relative to the germline gene, one junction end is altered; a read error may explain this. The genes are TRBV11-2 and TRBJ2-7; 10 positions match TRBD2. The CDR3 runs to 15 residues. Germline loops: CDR1 SGHAT, CDR2 FQNNGV. The CDR3 loop is CASTLAGGGNYEQYF. CDR3 DNA: TGTGCCAGCACCTTAGCGGGGGGAGGTAACTACGAGCAGTACTTC.

In this sample, this clone turned up a few times. As DNA, the CDR3 is TGTGCCTGGAAGGGGTCTGGAAACACCATATATTTT. Its translation is CAWKGSGNTIYF. The chain is built from TRBV30 and TRBJ1-3; tentatively, D is TRBD1 (5 bases). The CDR3 has 12 residues. Germline V lookup: CDR1 GTSNPN, CDR2 SVGIG (reference sequence). V lost 4 bases to trimming and J lost 1 base, with 5 bases between them. Full variable domain (outside the CDR3, taken from reference TRBV30 and TRBJ1-3): SQTIHQWPATLVQPVGSPLSLECTVEGTSNPNLYWYRQAAGRGLQLLFYSVGIGQISSEVPQNLSASRPQDRQFILSSKKLLLSDSGFYLCAWKGSGNTIYFGEGSWLTVV.

The genes are TRBV11-3 and TRBJ2-3, with 9 bases fitting TRBD2. The CDR3 length is 13 residues. Losses at the gene ends were 3 bases for V and 14 bases for J; bases not matched to a gene: 9. CDR1 is SGHNT and CDR2 is YENEEA in the germline V gene. The CDR3 DNA reads as TGTGCCAGCAGCTTGGACGGACTAGCGTTTCGGTATTTT. Its protein product is CASSLDGLAFRYF.

V gene TRBV11-2 combines with J gene TRBJ2-7, with D hard to call. The CDR3 is made up of 12 amino acids. The V end was cut by 1 base, the J end by 6 bases, with 7 bases between. Germline lookup yields CDR1 SGHAT and CDR2 FQNNGV. CDR3 sequence: CASSLGTGEQYF. CDR3 sequence (DNA): TGTGCCAGCAGCTTAGGGACCGGCGAGCAGTACTTC.

The genes are TRBV6-5 and TRBJ1-3; no clear D. This CDR3 comprises 16 residues. CDR1 is MNHEY, CDR2 SVGAGI, per germline. V was trimmed by 2 bases and J by 0 bases, leaving 11 bases between them. In DNA, the CDR3 is TGTGCCAGCAGTTACGGCAGATTCTTCTCTGGAAACACCATATATTTT. This translates into CASSYGRFFSGNTIYF.

This rearrangement joins TRBV5-1 to TRBJ2-5, with D hard to call. V gave up 2 bases and J gave up 14 bases, with 22 bases separating them. Germline values: CDR1 SGHRS, CDR2 YFSETQ. This CDR3 has 14 residues. CDR3 coding DNA: TGCGCCAGCAGCTTTTACCTTTCCGGAAGCGAATATTACTTC. It translates to CASSFYLSGSEYYF.

The chain is built from TRBV9 and TRBJ2-3, with D possibly being TRBD1 (5 bases). The germline gives CDR1 SGDLS, CDR2 YYNGEE. Trimming stripped 0 bases from V and 6 bases from J, with 23 bases between. This CDR3 is built from 18 residues. The CDR3 reads CASSVGPPDGASLDTQYF. The CDR3 DNA is TGTGCCAGCAGCGTAGGCCCCCCCGATGGGGCTTCGTTGGATACGCAGTATTTT.

The gene calls are TRBV6-5 and TRBJ2-2, with 7 bases fitting TRBD1. V was pared by 2 bases and J by 4 bases, with 4 bases of the junction left unmatched. The germline V gene encodes CDR1 MNHEY and CDR2 SVGAGI. CDR3 length: 15 residues. CDR3 in amino acids: CASSYEGASTGELFF. Here the CDR3 DNA reads TGTGCCAGCAGTTACGAGGGGGCTTCCACCGGGGAGCTGTTTTTT.

The J gene is TRBJ2-7, the V gene TRBV7-9, with 12 bases identical to TRBD2. CDR3 size: 15 residues. Germline V lookup: CDR1 SEHNR, CDR2 FQNEAQ (reference sequence). V lost 4 bases to trimming and J lost 4 bases; unmatched junction nucleotides: 5. The CDR3 is CASSSGTSGLYEQYF. DNA of the CDR3: TGTGCCAGCAGCTCCGGGACTAGCGGGTTGTACGAGCAGTACTTC.

The chain joins TRBV13 to TRBJ2-6; unclear D gene. V gave up 0 bases and J gave up 3 bases, with 3 bases separating them. The CDR3 covers 14 residues. Germline CDR1 PRHDT, CDR2 FYEKMQ (reference sequence). The CDR3 DNA sequence: TGTGCCAGCAGCTTAGGAGTTGGGGCCAACGTCCTGACTTTC. It translates to CASSLGVGANVLTF.

The chain has TRBV2 and TRBJ1-5; 7 positions agree with TRBD1. Germline values: CDR1 SNHLY, CDR2 FYNNEI. Germline trimming cut 7 bases from V and 1 base from J; bases unmatched to any gene: 4. This CDR3 is 14 amino acids long. CDR3 coding DNA: TGTGCCAGCAATCGACAGGGAAGCAATCAGCCCCAGCATTTT. Amino acid sequence: CASNRQGSNQPQHF.

V gene TRBV13 combines with J gene TRBJ2-7; 7 positions agree with TRBD1. This CDR3 region has 15 residues. J lost 3 bases, V lost 5 bases, and 10 bases had no gene match. Germline CDR1 reads PRHDT; CDR2 reads FYEKMQ (reference sequence). The CDR3 reads CASSTGTEAYYEQYF. CDR3 DNA: TGTGCCAGCAGCACGGGGACAGAAGCTTACTACGAGCAGTACTTC.

The chain employs TRBV7-6 and TRBJ2-2, with a weak D call TRBD2 (7 bases). CDR1 is SGHVS, CDR2 FNYEAQ, per germline. The CDR3 extends over 15 amino acids. V was pared by 11 bases and J by 0 bases, with 16 bases between. CDR3 sequence: CAGSGGPANTGELFF. The CDR3 coding sequence is TGTGCCGGATCGGGGGGCCCAGCGAACACCGGGGAGCTGTTTTTT.

The chain couples TRBV9 to TRBJ2-1; D remains ambiguous. CDR1 and CDR2 (germline): SGDLS, YYNGEE. This CDR3 spans 13 amino acids. V was shortened by 4 bases and J by 5 bases, with 10 bases between the two germline ends. CDR3 region: CASSRVQNNEQFF. The CDR3 DNA sequence: TGTGCCAGCAGCAGGGTGCAAAACAATGAGCAGTTCTTC.

In this sample, this clone turned up a few times. The chain carries TRBV5-1 and TRBJ2-7; a weak D match, TRBD2 (5 bases). The CDR3 length is 13 residues. The V gene's germline CDR1 is SGHRS and CDR2 YFSETQ. V lost 0 bases to trimming and J lost 3 bases, with 7 bases between them. DNA of the CDR3: TGCGCCAGCAGCTTGGTCGAGGGCTACGAGCAGTACTTC. Protein product: CASSLVEGYEQYF.

The chain recombines TRBV6-5 with TRBJ1-1, with 7 positions matching TRBD1. Germline V CDR1 and CDR2: MNHEY, SVGAGI. The J segment lost 4 bases and the V segment lost 5 bases, leaving 10 bases of the junction unmatched. The CDR3 consists of 15 residues. The CDR3 here is CASSPLDRVGTEAFF. The CDR3 bases are TGTGCCAGCAGTCCGCTTGACAGGGTGGGCACTGAAGCTTTCTTT.

This chain joins TRBV9 and TRBJ2-1, with D hard to call. V was pared by 4 bases and J by 6 bases, with 14 bases between. In germline, CDR1 is SGDLS, CDR2 YYNGEE. This CDR3 is built from 14 residues. Here the CDR3 DNA reads TGTGCCAGCAGCCCTTCTTCTCTCATCAATGAGCAGTTCTTC. It specifies CASSPSSLINEQFF.

The J gene is TRBJ2-2, the V gene TRBV4-1; the D is unclear. V was clipped by 3 bases and J by 0 bases, with 8 bases between them. Germline CDR1 is MGHRA and CDR2 is YSYEKL. This CDR3 contains 15 residues. The CDR3 protein is CASSQPTANTGELFF. The CDR3, as DNA: TGCGCCAGCAGCCAGCCAACAGCGAACACCGGGGAGCTGTTTTTT.

The chain combines TRBV27 with TRBJ2-1; 11 bases agree with TRBD2. With V trimmed by 2 bases and J by 5 bases, 8 bases remained unmatched. Germline V CDR1 and CDR2: MNHEY, SMNVEV (reference sequence). The CDR3 length is 17 residues. The CDR3 reads CASSLNSGGAYDNEQFF. CDR3 nucleotide sequence: TGTGCCAGCAGTTTAAATAGCGGGGGGGCCTATGACAATGAGCAGTTCTTC.

This rearrangement joins TRBV6-5 to TRBJ2-1; TRBD1 agrees at 7 bases. The CDR3 covers 15 residues. Germline V lookup: CDR1 MNHEY, CDR2 SVGAGI. After removal of 8 bases from V and 6 bases from J, the junction contained 13 bases not matched to a gene. As DNA, the CDR3 is TGTGCCAGCTGGACCGGATTCGACAGGGCCAATGAGCAGTTCTTC. Encoded protein: CASWTGFDRANEQFF.

The rearrangement joins TRBV13 to TRBJ2-7, with D maybe TRBD1 (6 bases). The length of the CDR3 is 17 residues. From germline, CDR1 is PRHDT and CDR2 FYEKMQ (reference sequence). Between the trimmed V and J ends, which lost 4 bases and 2 bases, there was a span of 21 bases. CDR3 loop: CASSSYNQGGFPYEQYF. In nucleotides, the CDR3 is TGTGCCAGCAGCTCGTATAATCAAGGGGGTTTTCCCTACGAGCAGTACTTC.

This clone was picked up one time. The V and J genes are TRBV6-5 and TRBJ2-7, with TRBD1 as a possible D gene (6 bases). V was trimmed by 0 bases and J by 3 bases, leaving 9 bases between them. Germline loops: CDR1 MNHEY, CDR2 SVGAGI. This CDR3 is built from 14 residues. This CDR3 reads CASSYSGHNYEQYF. The CDR3 DNA follows: TGTGCCAGCAGTTACTCGGGACATAACTACGAGCAGTACTTC.

The CDR3, as DNA: TGTGCCAGCAGCCTAGATCGGGCGGCGCCGTATGAGCAGTTCTTC. As protein: CASSLDRAAPYEQFF. V is TRBV9 and J is TRBJ2-1; D gene ambiguous. V was pared by 4 bases and J by 8 bases, with 19 bases between. This CDR3 is built from 15 residues. The V gene's germline CDR1 is SGDLS and CDR2 YYNGEE.

V usage is TRBV7-8 and J usage is TRBJ1-5; 7 bases line up with TRBD1. Germline V lookup: CDR1 SGHVS, CDR2 FQNEAQ. The V segment lost 1 base and the J segment 6 bases; nucleotides outside the gene matches: 0. The CDR3 contains 13 residues. CDR3 sequence: CASSLGQGQPQHF. Here the CDR3 DNA reads TGTGCCAGCAGCTTAGGACAGGGTCAGCCCCAGCATTTT. Filled out from reference TRBV7-8 and TRBJ1-5, the complete variable domain reads GAGVSQSPRYKVAKRGQDVALRCDPISGHVSLFWYQQALGQGPEFLTYFQNEAQLDKSGLPSDRFFAERPEGSVSTLKIQRTQQEDSAVYLCASSLGQGQPQHFGDGTRLSIL.